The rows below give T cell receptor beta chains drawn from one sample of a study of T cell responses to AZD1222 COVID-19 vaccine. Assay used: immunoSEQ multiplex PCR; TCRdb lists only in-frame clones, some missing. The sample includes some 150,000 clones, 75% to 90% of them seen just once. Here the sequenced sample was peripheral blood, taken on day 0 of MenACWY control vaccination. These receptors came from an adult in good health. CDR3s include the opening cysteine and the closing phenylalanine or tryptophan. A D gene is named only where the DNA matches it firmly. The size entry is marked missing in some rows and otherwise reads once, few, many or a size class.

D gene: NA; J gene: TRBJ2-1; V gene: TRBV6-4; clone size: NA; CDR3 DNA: TGTGCCAGCAGTGACCGTAGCGGCTCCTACAATGAGCAGTTCTTC; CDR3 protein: CASSDRSGSYNEQFF
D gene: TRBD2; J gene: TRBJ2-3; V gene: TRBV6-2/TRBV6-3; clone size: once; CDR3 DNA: TGTGCCAGCAGTTACCTCCTTTACGGCGGGGGGACAGATACGCAGTATTTT; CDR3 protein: CASSYLLYGGGTDTQYF
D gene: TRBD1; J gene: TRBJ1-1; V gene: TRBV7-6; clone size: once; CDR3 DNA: TGTGCCAGCAGCCCCCAGGGGGCCCCCCTGAACACTGAAGCTTTCTTT; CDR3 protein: CASSPQGAPLNTEAFF
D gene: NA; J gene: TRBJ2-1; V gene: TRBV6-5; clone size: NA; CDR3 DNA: TGTGCCAGCAGTTACGGGGCTAAGCAGTTCTTC; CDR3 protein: CASSYGAKQFF
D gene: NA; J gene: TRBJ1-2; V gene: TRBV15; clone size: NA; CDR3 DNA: TGTGCCACCAGCAGGGTGGGGGCGGGTGGCTACACCTTC; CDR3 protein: CATSRVGAGGYTF
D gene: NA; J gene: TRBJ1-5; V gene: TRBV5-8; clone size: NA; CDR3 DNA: TGTGCCAGCAGCCGAGTATGGATGCCCCAGCATTTT; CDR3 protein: CASSRVWMPQHF
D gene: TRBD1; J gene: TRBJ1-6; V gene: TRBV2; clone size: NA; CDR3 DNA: TGTGCCAGCCGGACAGGGGCTTCACCCCTCCACTTT; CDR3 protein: CASRTGASPLHF
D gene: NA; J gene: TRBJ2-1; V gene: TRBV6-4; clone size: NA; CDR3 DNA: TGTGCCACCAAGGAGGGGCAGTACTACAATGAGCAGTTCTTC; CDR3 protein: CATKEGQYYNEQFF
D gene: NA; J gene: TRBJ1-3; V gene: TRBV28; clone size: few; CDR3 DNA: TGTGCCAGCAGTTTAAGGGGGTCAGGCACCATATATTTT; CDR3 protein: CASSLRGSGTIYF
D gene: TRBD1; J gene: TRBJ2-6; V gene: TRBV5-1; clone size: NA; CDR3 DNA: TGCGCCAGCAGCCCGGGACAGGGAGTTGGGGCCAACGTCCTGACTTTC; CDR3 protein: CASSPGQGVGANVLTF
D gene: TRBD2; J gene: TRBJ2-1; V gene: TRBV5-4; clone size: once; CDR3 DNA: TGTGCCAGCAGCCCCGGGGGACTAGCGGGGGAGTACAATGAGCAGTTCTTC; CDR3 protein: CASSPGGLAGEYNEQFF